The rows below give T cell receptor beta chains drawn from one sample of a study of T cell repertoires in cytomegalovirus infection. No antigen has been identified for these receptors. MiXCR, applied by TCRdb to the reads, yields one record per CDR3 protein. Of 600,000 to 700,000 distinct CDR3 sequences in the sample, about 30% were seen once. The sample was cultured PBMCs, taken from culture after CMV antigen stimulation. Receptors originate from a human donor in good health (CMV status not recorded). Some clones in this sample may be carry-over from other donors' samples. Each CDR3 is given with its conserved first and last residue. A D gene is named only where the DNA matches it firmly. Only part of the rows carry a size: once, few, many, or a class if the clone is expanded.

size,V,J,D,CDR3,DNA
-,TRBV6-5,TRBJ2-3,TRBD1,CASSYQPQGPDTQYF,TGTGCCAGCAGTTATCAACCACAGGGGCCAGATACGCAGTATTTT
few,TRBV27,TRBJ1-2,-,CASRGFPLQGYTF,TGTGCCAGCAGGGGCTTTCCGCTACAAGGCTACACCTTC
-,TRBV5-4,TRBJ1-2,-,CASSSFEGLLGEGYTF,TGTGCCAGCAGCTCGTTCGAGGGACTCCTAGGGGAAGGCTACACCTTC
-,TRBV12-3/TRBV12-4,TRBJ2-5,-,CASSLMGPQAQYF,TGTGCCAGCAGTTTAATGGGACCTCAGGCCCAGTACTTC
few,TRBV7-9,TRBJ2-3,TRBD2,CASSPGTSGGEVDTQYF,TGTGCCAGCAGCCCAGGGACTAGCGGGGGAGAGGTAGATACGCAGTATTTT
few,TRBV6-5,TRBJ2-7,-,CASSVIRDTHGEQYF,TGTGCCAGCAGTGTCATAAGGGACACCCATGGGGAGCAGTACTTC
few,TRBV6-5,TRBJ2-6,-,CASSYSYEAGANVLTF,TGTGCCAGCAGTTACTCCTACGAGGCCGGGGCCAACGTCCTGACTTTC
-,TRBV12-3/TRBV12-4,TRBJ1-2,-,CASSLTASLSYTF,TGTGCCAGCAGCCTTACGGCCAGTCTTAGCTACACCTTC
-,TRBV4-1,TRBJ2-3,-,CASSQRQNTDTQYF,TGCGCCAGCAGCCAAAGACAAAACACAGATACGCAGTATTTT
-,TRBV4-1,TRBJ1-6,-,CASREKEPDNSPLHF,TGCGCCAGCAGAGAAAAGGAGCCTGATAATTCACCCCTCCACTTT
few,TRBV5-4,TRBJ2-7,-,CASSPGKDYNYEQYF,TGTGCCAGCAGCCCCGGAAAGGACTACAACTACGAGCAGTACTTC
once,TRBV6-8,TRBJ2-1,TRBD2,CASRPRASGVDEQFF,TGTGCCAGCAGGCCAAGGGCTAGCGGGGTCGATGAGCAGTTCTTC
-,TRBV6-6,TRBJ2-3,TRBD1,CASSYKEGTGQDTQYF,TGTGCCAGCAGTTACAAGGAGGGGACAGGACAAGATACGCAGTATTTT
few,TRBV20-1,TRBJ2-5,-,CSATHSQETQYF,TGCAGTGCTACTCACTCCCAAGAGACCCAGTACTTC
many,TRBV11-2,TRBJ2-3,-,CASSLEWGRDTQYF,TGTGCCAGCAGCTTAGAGTGGGGCCGGGATACGCAGTATTTT
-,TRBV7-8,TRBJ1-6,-,CASSPDLSRSPLHF,TGTGCCAGCAGCCCCGACCTGAGCAGGTCACCCCTCCACTTT
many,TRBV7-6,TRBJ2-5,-,CASSLWDRQETQYF,TGTGCCAGCAGCTTATGGGACCGACAAGAGACCCAGTACTTC
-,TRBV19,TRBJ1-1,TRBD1,CASSTGQVGNTEAFF,TGTGCCAGTAGTACCGGACAGGTTGGGAACACTGAAGCTTTCTTT
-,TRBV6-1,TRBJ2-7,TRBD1,CASSEDRGGYEQYF,TGTGCCAGCAGTGAGGACAGGGGAGGATACGAGCAGTACTTC
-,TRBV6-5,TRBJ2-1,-,CASSYLGGYEQFF,TGTGCCAGCAGTTACTTAGGTGGTTATGAGCAGTTCTTC
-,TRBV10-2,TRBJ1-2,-,CASSPGIRSNYGYTF,TGCGCCAGCAGTCCCGGGATTCGCTCTAACTATGGCTACACCTTC
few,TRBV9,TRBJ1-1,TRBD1,CASSVVGQGRTEAFF,TGTGCCAGCAGCGTAGTAGGACAGGGGCGGACTGAAGCTTTCTTT
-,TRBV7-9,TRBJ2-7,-,CASRGSAASYEQYF,TGTGCCAGCCGGGGCTCGGCCGCGTCCTACGAGCAGTACTTC
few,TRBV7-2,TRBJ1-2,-,CASSPSQGPYGYTF,TGTGCCAGCAGCCCATCCCAGGGGCCCTATGGCTACACCTTC
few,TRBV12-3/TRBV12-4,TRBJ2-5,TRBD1,CASGQAQETQYF,TGTGCCAGCGGACAGGCCCAGGAGACCCAGTACTTC
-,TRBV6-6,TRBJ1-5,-,CASSGDSINQPQHF,TGTGCCAGCAGTGGAGACAGCATCAATCAGCCCCAGCATTTT
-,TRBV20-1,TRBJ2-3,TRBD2,CSATPSAGGTDTQYF,TGCAGTGCTACGCCGTCAGCGGGAGGCACAGATACGCAGTATTTT
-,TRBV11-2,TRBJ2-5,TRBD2,CASRMTSGQETQYF,TGTGCCAGCAGGATGACTAGCGGACAAGAGACCCAGTACTTC
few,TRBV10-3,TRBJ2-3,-,CAISLGVTDTQYF,TGTGCCATCAGTCTCGGGGTCACAGATACGCAGTATTTT
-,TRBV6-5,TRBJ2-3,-,CASSYAAGSKDTQYF,TGTGCCAGCAGTTATGCGGCGGGATCAAAAGATACGCAGTATTTT
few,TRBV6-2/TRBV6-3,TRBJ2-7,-,CASSYGAGVEQYF,TGTGCCAGCAGTTACGGGGCAGGGGTCGAGCAGTACTTC
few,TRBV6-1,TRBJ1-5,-,CASSERDNYSNQPQHF,TGTGCCAGCAGTGAACGGGACAACTATAGCAATCAGCCCCAGCATTTT
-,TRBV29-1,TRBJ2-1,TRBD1,CSVRDRVLNEQFF,TGCAGCGTTAGGGACAGGGTTTTGAATGAGCAGTTCTTC
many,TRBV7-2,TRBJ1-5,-,CASSTQAYNQPQHF,TGTGCCAGCAGCACACAGGCCTACAATCAGCCCCAGCATTTT
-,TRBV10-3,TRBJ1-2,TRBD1,CAISEGQGKEGYTF,TGTGCCATCAGTGAGGGACAGGGAAAGGAAGGCTACACCTTC
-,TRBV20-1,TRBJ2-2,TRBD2,CSARDVERGDTGELFF,TGCAGTGCTAGAGATGTCGAGCGGGGAGACACCGGGGAGCTGTTTTTT
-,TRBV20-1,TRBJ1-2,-,CSAVGVYGYTF,TGCAGTGCTGTCGGGGTATATGGCTACACCTTC